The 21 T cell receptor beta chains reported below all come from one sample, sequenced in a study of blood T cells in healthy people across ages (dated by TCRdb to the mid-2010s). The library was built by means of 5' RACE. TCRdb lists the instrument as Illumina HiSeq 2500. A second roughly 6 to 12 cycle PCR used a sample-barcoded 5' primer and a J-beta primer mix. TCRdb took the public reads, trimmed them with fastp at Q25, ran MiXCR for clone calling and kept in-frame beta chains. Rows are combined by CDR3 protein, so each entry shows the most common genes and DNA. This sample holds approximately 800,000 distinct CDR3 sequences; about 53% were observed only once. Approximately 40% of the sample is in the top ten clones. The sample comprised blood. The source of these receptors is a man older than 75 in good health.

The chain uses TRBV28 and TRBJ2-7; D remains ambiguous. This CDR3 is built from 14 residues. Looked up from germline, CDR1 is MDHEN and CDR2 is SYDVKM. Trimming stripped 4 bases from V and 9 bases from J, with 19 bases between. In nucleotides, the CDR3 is TGTGCCAGCAGTTCACGGCACGGTCGCGCCGGGCAGTACTTC. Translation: CASSSRHGRAGQYF.

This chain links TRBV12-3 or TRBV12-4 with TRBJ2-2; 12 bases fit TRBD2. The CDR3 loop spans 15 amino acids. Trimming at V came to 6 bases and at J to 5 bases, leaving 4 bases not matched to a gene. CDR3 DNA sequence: TGTGCCAGCAGGGCCGGGACTAGCGGGACCGGGGAGCTGTTTTTT. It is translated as CASRAGTSGTGELFF.

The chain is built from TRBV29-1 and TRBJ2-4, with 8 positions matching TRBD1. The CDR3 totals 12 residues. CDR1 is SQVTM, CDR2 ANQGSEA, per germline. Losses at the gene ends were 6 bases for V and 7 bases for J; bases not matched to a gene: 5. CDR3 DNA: TGCAGCGTCGGTACAGGGGGGAACATTCAGTACTTC. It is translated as CSVGTGGNIQYF.

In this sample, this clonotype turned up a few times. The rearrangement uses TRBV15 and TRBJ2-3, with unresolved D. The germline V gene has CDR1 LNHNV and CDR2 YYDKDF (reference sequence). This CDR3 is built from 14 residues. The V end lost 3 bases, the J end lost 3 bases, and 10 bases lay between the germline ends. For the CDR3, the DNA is TGTGCCACCAGCAGGGCAGTTTTTACAGATACGCAGTATTTT. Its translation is CATSRAVFTDTQYF. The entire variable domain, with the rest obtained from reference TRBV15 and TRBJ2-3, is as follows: DAMVIQNPRYQVTQFGKPVTLSCSQTLNHNVMYWYQQKSSQAPKLLFHYYDKDFNNEADTPDNFQSRRPNTSFCFLDIRSPGLGDTAMYLCATSRAVFTDTQYFGPGTRLTVL.

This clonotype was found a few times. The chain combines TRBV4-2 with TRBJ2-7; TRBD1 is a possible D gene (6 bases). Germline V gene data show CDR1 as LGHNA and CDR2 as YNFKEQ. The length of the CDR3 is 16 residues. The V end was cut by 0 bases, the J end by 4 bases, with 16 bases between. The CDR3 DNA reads TGTGCCAGCAGCCAAGACGAGGGCAGGGGTATATACGAGCAGTACTTC. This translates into CASSQDEGRGIYEQYF.

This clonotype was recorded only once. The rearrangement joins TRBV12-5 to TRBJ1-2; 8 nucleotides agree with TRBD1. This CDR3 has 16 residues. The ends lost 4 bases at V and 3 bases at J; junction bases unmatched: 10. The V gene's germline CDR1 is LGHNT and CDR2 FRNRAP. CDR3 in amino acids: CASGSPGDRGYYGYTF. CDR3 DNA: TGTGCTAGTGGTTCACCCGGAGACAGGGGATACTATGGCTACACCTTC.

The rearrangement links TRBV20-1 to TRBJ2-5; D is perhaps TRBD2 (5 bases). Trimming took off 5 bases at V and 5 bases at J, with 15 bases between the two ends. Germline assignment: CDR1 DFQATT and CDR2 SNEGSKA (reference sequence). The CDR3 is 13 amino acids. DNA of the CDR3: TGCAGTGCTCGGACGGACTCGTGGGAGACCCAGTACTTC. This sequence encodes CSARTDSWETQYF.

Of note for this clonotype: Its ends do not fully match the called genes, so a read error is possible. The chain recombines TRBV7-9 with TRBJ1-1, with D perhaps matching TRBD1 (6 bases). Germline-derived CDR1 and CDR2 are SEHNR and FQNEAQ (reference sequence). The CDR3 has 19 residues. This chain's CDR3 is CASSHPRGLRAPMNTVAFF. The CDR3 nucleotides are TGTGCCAGCAGCCACCCCAGGGGACTCCGAGCCCCCATGAACACTGTAGCTTTCTTT. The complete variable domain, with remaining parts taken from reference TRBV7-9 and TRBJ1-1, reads DTGVSQNPRHKITKRGQNVTFRCDPISEHNRLYWYRQTLGQGPEFLTYFQNEAQLEKSRLLSDRFSAERPKGSFSTLEIQRTEQGDSAMYLCASSHPRGLRAPMNTVAFFGQGTRLTVV.

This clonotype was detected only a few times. The CDR3 DNA reads TGCAGTGCTAGGGGGACAGATAGCAATCAGCCCCAGCATTTT. Protein: CSARGTDSNQPQHF. J is TRBJ1-5 and V is TRBV20-1, with 7 nucleotides matching TRBD1. In germline, CDR1 is DFQATT, CDR2 SNEGSKA (reference sequence). V was pared by 3 bases and J by 0 bases, with 2 bases of the junction left unmatched. The CDR3 has 14 residues.

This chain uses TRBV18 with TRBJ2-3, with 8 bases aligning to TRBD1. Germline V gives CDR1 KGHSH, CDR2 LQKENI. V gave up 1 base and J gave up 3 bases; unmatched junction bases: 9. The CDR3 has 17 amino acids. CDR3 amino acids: CASSPRDRGIRTDTQYF. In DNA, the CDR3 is TGTGCCAGCTCACCACGCGACAGGGGTATTAGGACAGATACGCAGTATTTT.

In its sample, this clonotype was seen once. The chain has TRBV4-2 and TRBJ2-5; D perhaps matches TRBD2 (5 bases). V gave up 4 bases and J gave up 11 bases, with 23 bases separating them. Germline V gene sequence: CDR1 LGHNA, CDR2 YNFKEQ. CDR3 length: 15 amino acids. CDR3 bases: TGTGCCAGCAGCCTTTTCCCCGGGGTCCCAAATGAGCAGTACTTC. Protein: CASSLFPGVPNEQYF.

The CDR3 bases are TGTGCCAGCAGCTCCGGACTAGCGGGAGTGTCAGATACGCAGTATTTT. It codes for CASSSGLAGVSDTQYF. The rearrangement links TRBV7-2 to TRBJ2-3; 13 bases agree with TRBD2. Germline CDR1 SGHTA, CDR2 FQGNSA. V lost 4 bases, J lost 4 bases, and 5 bases stayed unmatched. CDR3 length: 16 residues.

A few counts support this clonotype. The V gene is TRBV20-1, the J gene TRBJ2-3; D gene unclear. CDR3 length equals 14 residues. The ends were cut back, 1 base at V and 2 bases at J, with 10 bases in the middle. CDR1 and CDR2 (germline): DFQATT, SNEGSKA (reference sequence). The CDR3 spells CSARGGYPTDTQYF. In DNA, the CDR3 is TGCAGTGCTAGAGGTGGCTACCCCACAGATACGCAGTATTTT.

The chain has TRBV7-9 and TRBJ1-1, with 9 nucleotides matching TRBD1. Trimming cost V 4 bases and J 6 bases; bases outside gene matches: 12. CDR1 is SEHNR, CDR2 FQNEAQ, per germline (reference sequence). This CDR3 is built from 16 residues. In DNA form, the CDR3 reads TGTGCCAGCAGCTGGGAAGCCGGGACAGGGAGCGCTGAAGCTTTCTTT. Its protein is CASSWEAGTGSAEAFF.

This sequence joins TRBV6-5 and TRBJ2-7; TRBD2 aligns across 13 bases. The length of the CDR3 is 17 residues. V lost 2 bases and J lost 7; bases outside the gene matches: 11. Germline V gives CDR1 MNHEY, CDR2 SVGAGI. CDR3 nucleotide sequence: TGTGCCAGCAGTTACGGGGCCGGGACTAGCGGGGCAAATGAGCAGTACTTC. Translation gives CASSYGAGTSGANEQYF.

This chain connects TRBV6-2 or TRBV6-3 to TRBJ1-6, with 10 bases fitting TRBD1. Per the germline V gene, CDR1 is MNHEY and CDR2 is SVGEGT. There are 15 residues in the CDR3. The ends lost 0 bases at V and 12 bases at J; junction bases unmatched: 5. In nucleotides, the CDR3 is TGTGCCAGCAGTTACTCGACAGGGGGCGTCGGACCCCTCCACTTT. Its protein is CASSYSTGGVGPLHF.

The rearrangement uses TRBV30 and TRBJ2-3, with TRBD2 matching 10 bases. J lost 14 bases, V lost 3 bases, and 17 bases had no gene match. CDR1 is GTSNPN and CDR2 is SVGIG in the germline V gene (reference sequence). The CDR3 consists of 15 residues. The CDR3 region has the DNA TGTGCCTGGAGACCCCCCGGGACTAGCGACAGATACGCGTATTTT. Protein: CAWRPPGTSDRYAYF.

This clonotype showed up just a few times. CDR3 loop: CASNLQGWAYEQYF. Written as DNA, the CDR3 is TGTGCCAGCAACCTTCAGGGATGGGCCTACGAGCAGTACTTC. This chain links TRBV28 with TRBJ2-7; the D gene is possibly TRBD1 (5 bases). Germline V gives CDR1 MDHEN, CDR2 SYDVKM. The CDR3 runs to 14 residues. The V end was cut by 7 bases, the J end by 2 bases, with 15 bases between.

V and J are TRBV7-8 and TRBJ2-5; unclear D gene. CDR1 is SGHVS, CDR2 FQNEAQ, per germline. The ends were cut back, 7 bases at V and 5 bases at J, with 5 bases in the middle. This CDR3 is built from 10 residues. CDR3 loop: CASMTETQYF. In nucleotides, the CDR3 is TGTGCCAGCATGACTGAGACCCAGTACTTC.

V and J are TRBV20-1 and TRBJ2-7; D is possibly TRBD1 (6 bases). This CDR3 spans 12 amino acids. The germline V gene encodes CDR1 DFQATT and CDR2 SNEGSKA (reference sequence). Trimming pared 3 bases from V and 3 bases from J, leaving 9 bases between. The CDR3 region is CSAREQGYEQYF. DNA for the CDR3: TGCAGTGCTAGGGAACAGGGCTACGAGCAGTACTTC.

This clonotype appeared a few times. CDR3 in DNA: TGTGCCAGCAGTTACAAACGGGACTCCCCCATGTACACTGAAGCTTTCTTT. Translation: CASSYKRDSPMYTEAFF. The chain employs TRBV6-6 and TRBJ1-1; D possibly corresponds to TRBD1 (5 bases). The CDR3 contains 17 residues. CDR1 and CDR2 (germline): MNHNY, SVGAGI (reference sequence). The V end lost 2 bases, the J end lost 3 bases, and 19 bases lay between the germline ends.